This paragraph reports one T cell receptor beta chain. This sample was taken from a study of blood T cell repertoires in COVID-19. Clones were read by immunoSEQ multiplex PCR, and TCRdb kept only the in-frame ones, dropping some. Here the sample spans some 76,000 clones, 90% being singletons. Germline V CDR1 and CDR2: SGHRS, YFSETQ. Trimming removed 2 bases at V and 3 bases at J, with 12 bases between. The CDR3 has 14 residues. The chain is built from TRBV5-1 and TRBJ2-7; possible D gene TRBD2, 6 bases. The receptor comes from a woman aged 18-29 years with acute or convalescent COVID-19. Source material: peripheral blood. The CDR3: CASSLEGGVYEQYF. The CDR3 DNA is TGCGCCAGCAGCTTAGAGGGCGGGGTCTACGAGCAGTACTTC.